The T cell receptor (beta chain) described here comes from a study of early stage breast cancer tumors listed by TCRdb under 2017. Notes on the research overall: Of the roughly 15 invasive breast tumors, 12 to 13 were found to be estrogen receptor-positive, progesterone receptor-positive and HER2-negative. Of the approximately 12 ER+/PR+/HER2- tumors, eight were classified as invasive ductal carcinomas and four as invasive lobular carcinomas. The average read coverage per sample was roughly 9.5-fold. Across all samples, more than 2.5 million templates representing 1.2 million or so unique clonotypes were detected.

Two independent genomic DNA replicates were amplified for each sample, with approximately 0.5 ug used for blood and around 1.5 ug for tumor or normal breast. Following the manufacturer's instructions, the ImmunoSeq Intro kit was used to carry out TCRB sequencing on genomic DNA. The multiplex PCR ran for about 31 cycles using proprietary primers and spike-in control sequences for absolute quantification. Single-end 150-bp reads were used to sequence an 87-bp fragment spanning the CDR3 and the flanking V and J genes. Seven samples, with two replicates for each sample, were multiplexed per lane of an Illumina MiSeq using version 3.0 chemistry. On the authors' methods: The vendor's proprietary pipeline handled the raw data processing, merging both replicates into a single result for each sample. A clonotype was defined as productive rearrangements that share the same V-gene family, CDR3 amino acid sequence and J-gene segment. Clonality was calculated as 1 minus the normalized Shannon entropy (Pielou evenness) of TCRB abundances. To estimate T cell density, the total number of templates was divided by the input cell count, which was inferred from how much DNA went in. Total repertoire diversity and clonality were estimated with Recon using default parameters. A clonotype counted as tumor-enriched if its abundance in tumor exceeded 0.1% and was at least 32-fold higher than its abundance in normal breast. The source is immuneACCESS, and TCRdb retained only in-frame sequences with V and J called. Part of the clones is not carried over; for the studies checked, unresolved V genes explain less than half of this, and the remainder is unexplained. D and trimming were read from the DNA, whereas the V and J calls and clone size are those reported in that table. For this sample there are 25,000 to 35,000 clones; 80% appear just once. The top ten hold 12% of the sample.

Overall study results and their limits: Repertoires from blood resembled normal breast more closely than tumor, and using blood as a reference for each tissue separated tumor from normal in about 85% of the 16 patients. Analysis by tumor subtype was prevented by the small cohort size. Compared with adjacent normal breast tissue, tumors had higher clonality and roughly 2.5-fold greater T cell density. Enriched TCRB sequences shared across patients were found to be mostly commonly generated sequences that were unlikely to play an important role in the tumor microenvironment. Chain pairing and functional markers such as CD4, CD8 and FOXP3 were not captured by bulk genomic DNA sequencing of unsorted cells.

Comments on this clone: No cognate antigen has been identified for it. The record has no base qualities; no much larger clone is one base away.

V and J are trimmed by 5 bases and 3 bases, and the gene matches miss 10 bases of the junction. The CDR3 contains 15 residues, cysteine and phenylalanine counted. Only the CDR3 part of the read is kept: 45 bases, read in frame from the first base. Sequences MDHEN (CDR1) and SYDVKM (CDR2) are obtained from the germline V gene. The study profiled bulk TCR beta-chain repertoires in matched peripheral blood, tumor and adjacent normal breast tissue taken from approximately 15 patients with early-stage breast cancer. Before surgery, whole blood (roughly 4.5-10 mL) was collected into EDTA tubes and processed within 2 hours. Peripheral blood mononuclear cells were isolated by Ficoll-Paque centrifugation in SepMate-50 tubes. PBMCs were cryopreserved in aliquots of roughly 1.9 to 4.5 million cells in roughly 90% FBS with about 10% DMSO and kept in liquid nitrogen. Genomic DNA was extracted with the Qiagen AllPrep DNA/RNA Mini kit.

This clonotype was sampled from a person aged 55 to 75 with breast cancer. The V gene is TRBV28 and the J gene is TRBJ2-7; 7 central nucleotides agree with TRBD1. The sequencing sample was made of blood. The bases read TGTGCCAGCAGTCCAATAGGACAGGCCTACTACGAGCAGTACTTC. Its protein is CASSPIGQAYYEQYF. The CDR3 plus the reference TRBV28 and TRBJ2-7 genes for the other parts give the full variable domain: DVKVTQSSRYLVKRTGEKVFLECVQDMDHENMFWYRQDPGLGLRLIYFSYDVKMKEKGDIPEGYSVSREKKERFSLILESASTNQTSMYLCASSPIGQAYYEQYFGPGTRLTVT.